A selection of T cell receptor beta chains follows, all from one sample in a study of cytomegalovirus exposure and HLA in healthy donors. Generated by immunoSEQ multiplex PCR, the TCRdb table keeps only in-frame clones and is missing some. With about 60,000 clones in the sample, the ten largest clones hold approximately 2%. Sequenced sample: PBMCs. These receptors all come from a woman between 18 and 29 years old in good health and CMV-seronegative. Each CDR3 is given with its conserved first and last residue. Fields, in order: V gene, CDR3 length, J gene, CDR3 protein.

v_call: TRBV7-9; cdr3_length: 15; j_call: TRBJ2-1; cdr3_aa: CASSLGLAGDREQFF
v_call: TRBV6-5; cdr3_length: 16; j_call: TRBJ2-7; cdr3_aa: CASSYSTGTPNYEQYF
v_call: TRBV5-1; cdr3_length: 15; j_call: TRBJ2-1; cdr3_aa: CASTFLAGDYNEQFF
v_call: TRBV2; cdr3_length: 11; j_call: TRBJ2-5; cdr3_aa: CAPGQGGTQYF
v_call: TRBV7-9; cdr3_length: 14; j_call: TRBJ2-3; cdr3_aa: CASGQAGGTDTQYF
v_call: TRBV18; cdr3_length: 15; j_call: TRBJ1-1; cdr3_aa: CASSQLEGAYTEAFF
v_call: TRBV18; cdr3_length: 15; j_call: TRBJ1-6; cdr3_aa: CASSPTGRDGSPLHF
v_call: TRBV19; cdr3_length: 16; j_call: TRBJ1-1; cdr3_aa: CASSIDRGLRNTEAFF
v_call: TRBV2; cdr3_length: 13; j_call: TRBJ2-7; cdr3_aa: CASGEFVRYEQYF
v_call: TRBV5-1; cdr3_length: 14; j_call: TRBJ2-7; cdr3_aa: CASSLTGGPYEQYF
v_call: TRBV6-1; cdr3_length: 13; j_call: TRBJ2-3; cdr3_aa: CASSDPGVDTQYF
v_call: TRBV11-2; cdr3_length: 14; j_call: TRBJ2-2; cdr3_aa: CASSQLAGGGELFF
v_call: TRBV30; cdr3_length: 14; j_call: TRBJ2-1; cdr3_aa: CAWSRGVVYNEQFF
v_call: TRBV6-5; cdr3_length: 16; j_call: TRBJ1-3; cdr3_aa: CASSYSWAGLGNTIYF
v_call: TRBV4-1; cdr3_length: 19; j_call: TRBJ1-1; cdr3_aa: CASSQDHIGRGRSDTEAFF
v_call: TRBV19; cdr3_length: 14; j_call: TRBJ1-5; cdr3_aa: CASSGSYSNQPQHF
v_call: TRBV28; cdr3_length: 14; j_call: TRBJ1-2; cdr3_aa: CASSAGLRGYGYTF
v_call: TRBV11-2; cdr3_length: 15; j_call: TRBJ1-1; cdr3_aa: CASSRRGNRRVEAFF
v_call: TRBV18; cdr3_length: 16; j_call: TRBJ1-2; cdr3_aa: CASSPGQGNINYGYTF
v_call: TRBV28; cdr3_length: 13; j_call: TRBJ1-2; cdr3_aa: CASIRDRAYGYTF
v_call: TRBV6-1; cdr3_length: 12; j_call: TRBJ2-7; cdr3_aa: CASSELFECQYF
v_call: TRBV14; cdr3_length: 12; j_call: TRBJ1-2; cdr3_aa: CASSQPGYGYTF
v_call: TRBV4-2; cdr3_length: 16; j_call: TRBJ1-1; cdr3_aa: CASSQPGQGVAGEAFF
v_call: TRBV6-6; cdr3_length: 13; j_call: TRBJ2-7; cdr3_aa: CASSPREVYEQYF
v_call: TRBV4-1; cdr3_length: 16; j_call: TRBJ2-1; cdr3_aa: CASSQVIAGGSNEQFF
v_call: TRBV27; cdr3_length: 15; j_call: TRBJ2-2; cdr3_aa: CASSLPTTGLGELFF
v_call: TRBV27; cdr3_length: 19; j_call: TRBJ2-5; cdr3_aa: CASSLSMRLAGKAQETQYF
v_call: TRBV6-1; cdr3_length: 14; j_call: TRBJ2-1; cdr3_aa: CASSETWWMASQFF
v_call: TRBV6-5; cdr3_length: 16; j_call: TRBJ2-1; cdr3_aa: CASSYDGAGGPWEQFF
v_call: TRBV2; cdr3_length: 16; j_call: TRBJ2-7; cdr3_aa: CASRGLVGAVANEQYF
v_call: TRBV5-6; cdr3_length: 13; j_call: TRBJ2-7; cdr3_aa: CASSPAPGVEQYF
v_call: TRBV7-9; cdr3_length: 13; j_call: TRBJ1-1; cdr3_aa: CASSPRGNTEAFF
v_call: TRBV19; cdr3_length: 13; j_call: TRBJ1-1; cdr3_aa: CASFKERITEAFF
v_call: TRBV19; cdr3_length: 15; j_call: TRBJ1-1; cdr3_aa: CASSMYGGTSTEAFF
v_call: TRBV12-5; cdr3_length: 13; j_call: TRBJ2-5; cdr3_aa: CASGSSGGETQYF
v_call: TRBV28; cdr3_length: 15; j_call: TRBJ1-5; cdr3_aa: CASRQDRAGNQPQHF
v_call: TRBV5-1; cdr3_length: 17; j_call: TRBJ1-2; cdr3_aa: CASSLGGQGNPNYGYTF
v_call: TRBV5-4; cdr3_length: 15; j_call: TRBJ1-2; cdr3_aa: CASSLQGAGDYGYTF
v_call: TRBV7-9; cdr3_length: 14; j_call: TRBJ1-1; cdr3_aa: CASSLAGGADGAFF
v_call: TRBV18; cdr3_length: 17; j_call: TRBJ2-5; cdr3_aa: CASSPLLGAYIQETQYF
v_call: TRBV7-6; cdr3_length: 13; j_call: TRBJ2-7; cdr3_aa: CASSLSGGTEQYF
v_call: TRBV9; cdr3_length: 18; j_call: TRBJ2-5; cdr3_aa: CASSVGLAGVWAQETQYF
v_call: TRBV11-3; cdr3_length: 13; j_call: TRBJ1-3; cdr3_aa: CASSQDREYTIYF
v_call: TRBV5-4; cdr3_length: 14; j_call: TRBJ1-1; cdr3_aa: CASSLASREHEAFF
v_call: TRBV15; cdr3_length: 16; j_call: TRBJ2-7; cdr3_aa: CATSRGRGLNSYEQYF
v_call: TRBV4-1; cdr3_length: 15; j_call: TRBJ2-7; cdr3_aa: CASSLPGTGAYEQYF
v_call: TRBV28; cdr3_length: 12; j_call: TRBJ1-2; cdr3_aa: CASSYLNYGYTF
v_call: TRBV4-1; cdr3_length: 15; j_call: TRBJ2-7; cdr3_aa: CASSHPGTVSYEQYF
v_call: TRBV6-1; cdr3_length: 14; j_call: TRBJ2-7; cdr3_aa: CASSETGPSYEQYF
v_call: TRBV4-2; cdr3_length: 16; j_call: TRBJ2-2; cdr3_aa: CASSQDITLNTGELFF
v_call: TRBV6-1; cdr3_length: 13; j_call: TRBJ2-7; cdr3_aa: CASSGGRTYEQYF
v_call: TRBV28; cdr3_length: 15; j_call: TRBJ1-6; cdr3_aa: CASSLWRVNNSPLHF
v_call: TRBV5-1; cdr3_length: 14; j_call: TRBJ1-1; cdr3_aa: CASSLGGAGDEAFF
v_call: TRBV19; cdr3_length: 14; j_call: TRBJ2-2; cdr3_aa: CASSIASGTGELFF
v_call: TRBV6-1; cdr3_length: 14; j_call: TRBJ2-7; cdr3_aa: CASNVDRGGYEQYF
v_call: TRBV6-1; cdr3_length: 15; j_call: TRBJ1-2; cdr3_aa: CASKEGLMLNYGYTF
v_call: TRBV10-3; cdr3_length: 15; j_call: TRBJ1-5; cdr3_aa: CAISGSTGGNQPQHF
v_call: TRBV6-6; cdr3_length: 15; j_call: TRBJ1-2; cdr3_aa: CASSPRGAQSYGYTF
v_call: TRBV11-2; cdr3_length: 15; j_call: TRBJ2-7; cdr3_aa: CASSTETGDPYEQYF